Listed below are T cell receptor beta chains from one sample, sequenced in a study of T cells in Graves' hyperthyroidism and ophthalmopathy. MiXCR, applied by TCRdb to the multiplex PCR reads, yields one record per CDR3 protein. The sample includes around 620,000 distinct CDR3 sequences, around 14% of them seen just once. The sequenced sample was blood. Receptor source: a young woman with Graves' ophthalmopathy. Each CDR3 is given with its conserved first and last residue. A D gene is named only where the DNA matches it firmly. Size is stated for part of the rows, as once, few or many counts, or as a class when the clone is expanded.

D: NA; V: TRBV25-1; size: few; J: TRBJ2-5; DNA: TGTGCCACTCAAAAGACAGCTCTTCAAGAGACCCAGTACTTC; CDR3: CATQKTALQETQYF
D: TRBD1; V: TRBV6-1; size: many; J: TRBJ2-3; DNA: TGTGCCAGCAGAGAGCTTCCGGGACAGGGGAAACCAGATACGCAGTATTTT; CDR3: CASRELPGQGKPDTQYF
D: NA; V: TRBV12-5; size: few; J: TRBJ2-1; DNA: TGTGCTAGCGAGGGGTTTTACAATGAGCAGTTCTTC; CDR3: CASEGFYNEQFF
D: NA; V: TRBV28; size: NA; J: TRBJ1-5; DNA: TGTGCCAGCAGTTTTTTCCTTTCCGGGGGGACCCAGCATTTT; CDR3: CASSFFLSGGTQHF
D: TRBD1; V: TRBV9; size: few; J: TRBJ2-5; DNA: TGTGCCAGCAGCGTTGGGACAGGGGGCCGGGGGACCCAGTACTTC; CDR3: CASSVGTGGRGTQYF
D: TRBD2; V: TRBV28; size: many; J: TRBJ2-7; DNA: TGTGCCAGCAGCCTCTCTAGCGGATTCTACGAGCAGTACTTC; CDR3: CASSLSSGFYEQYF
D: TRBD2; V: TRBV7-3; size: many; J: TRBJ2-1; DNA: TGTGCCAGCAGCCTCCTAGGACTAGCGGGTTTAAGCAATGAGCAGTTCTTC; CDR3: CASSLLGLAGLSNEQFF
D: TRBD2; V: TRBV7-8; size: many; J: TRBJ2-3; DNA: TGTGCCAGCAGCTTAGTCGGGCCTAGCGGGACCACAGATACGCAGTATTTT; CDR3: CASSLVGPSGTTDTQYF
D: NA; V: TRBV6-7; size: few; J: TRBJ2-3; DNA: TGTGCCAGCAGTTACTTCCAGGCTGGCACAGATACGCAGTATTTT; CDR3: CASSYFQAGTDTQYF
D: NA; V: TRBV20-1; size: many; J: TRBJ1-5; DNA: TGCAGTGCTAGAGTATTTCCTCAGGATAGCAATCAGCCCCAGCATTTT; CDR3: CSARVFPQDSNQPQHF
D: NA; V: TRBV30; size: few; J: TRBJ2-7; DNA: TGTGCCTGGAGTGTAGGGAAGGCCTACGAGCAGTACTTC; CDR3: CAWSVGKAYEQYF
D: NA; V: TRBV7-2; size: many; J: TRBJ2-3; DNA: TGTGCCAGCAGCTTATTCGGTCAAGATACGCAGTATTTT; CDR3: CASSLFGQDTQYF
D: TRBD2; V: TRBV6-1; size: NA; J: TRBJ2-3; DNA: TGTGCCAGCAGTCTCCAAGCGGGAATCACAGATACGCAGTATTTT; CDR3: CASSLQAGITDTQYF
D: TRBD1; V: TRBV11-2; size: NA; J: TRBJ2-5; DNA: TGTGCCAGCAGCTCGCACAGGGGGCGGGTAGAGACCCAGTACTTC; CDR3: CASSSHRGRVETQYF
D: TRBD1; V: TRBV19; size: NA; J: TRBJ1-2; DNA: TGTGCCAGTAGTATAAAAACAGGGGCCGGGACCTATGGCTACACCTTC; CDR3: CASSIKTGAGTYGYTF
D: NA; V: TRBV7-3; size: NA; J: TRBJ2-7; DNA: TGTGCCAGCAGCTTACAAGGCACAGGCTACGAGCAGTACTTC; CDR3: CASSLQGTGYEQYF
D: TRBD2; V: TRBV11-2; size: many; J: TRBJ2-1; DNA: TGTGCCAGCAGCTTAGTGGCGGGAGTGAGGAACAATGAGCAGTTCTTC; CDR3: CASSLVAGVRNNEQFF
D: NA; V: TRBV20-1; size: many; J: TRBJ2-7; DNA: TGCAGTGCTAGCATCGGAGGACCCGAGCAGTACTTC; CDR3: CSASIGGPEQYF
D: NA; V: TRBV18; size: many; J: TRBJ1-1; DNA: TGTGCCAGCTCACCCACTGATGGACAGCATGAAGCTTTCTTT; CDR3: CASSPTDGQHEAFF
D: TRBD1; V: TRBV6-2/TRBV6-3; size: NA; J: TRBJ1-4; DNA: TGTGCCAGCAGTTACTCTACAGGGGGCAATGAAAAACTGTTTTTT; CDR3: CASSYSTGGNEKLFF
D: TRBD1; V: TRBV11-3; size: NA; J: TRBJ2-2; DNA: TGTGCCAGCAGCCCCCGAAGGGGGCGCAGCGCCGGGGAGCTGTTTTTT; CDR3: CASSPRRGRSAGELFF
D: NA; V: TRBV6-5; size: many; J: TRBJ2-1; DNA: TGTGCCAGCAGTTACGGCCAGAACAATGAGCAGTTCTTC; CDR3: CASSYGQNNEQFF
D: NA; V: TRBV7-9; size: NA; J: TRBJ2-7; DNA: TGTGCCAGCAGGCAGGGGTATGACGAGCAGTACTTC; CDR3: CASRQGYDEQYF
D: TRBD2; V: TRBV5-1; size: NA; J: TRBJ2-1; DNA: TGCGCCAGCAGCTTGGCTAGGCTAGCGGGAGGTGATGAGCAGTTCTTC; CDR3: CASSLARLAGGDEQFF
D: TRBD2; V: TRBV28; size: many; J: TRBJ2-7; DNA: TGTGCCAGCAGTGAGACCAGCGGGAGGCTCTCCTACGAGCAGTACTTC; CDR3: CASSETSGRLSYEQYF
D: NA; V: TRBV5-5; size: many; J: TRBJ1-2; DNA: TGTGCCAGCAGCCTTGGGAGGACGGGAAACTATGGCTACACCTTC; CDR3: CASSLGRTGNYGYTF
D: NA; V: TRBV6-1; size: many; J: TRBJ1-1; DNA: TGTGCCAGCTTCCCCGCGGGAGACTACACGAACACTGAAGCTTTCTTT; CDR3: CASFPAGDYTNTEAFF
D: NA; V: TRBV14; size: many; J: TRBJ2-7; DNA: TGTGCCAGCAGCAAGGGGTGGCAGGGGAGCTACGAGCAGTACTTC; CDR3: CASSKGWQGSYEQYF
D: NA; V: TRBV7-9; size: NA; J: TRBJ2-1; DNA: TGTGCCAGCAGCTTAGCCGGGCCTAGTTACAATGAGCAGTTCTTC; CDR3: CASSLAGPSYNEQFF
D: TRBD2; V: TRBV12-3/TRBV12-4; size: many; J: TRBJ2-3; DNA: TGTGCCAGCAGTTTGGAACTAGCGGGAGGTGCCGTCCACACAGATACGCAGTATTTT; CDR3: CASSLELAGGAVHTDTQYF
D: NA; V: TRBV19; size: few; J: TRBJ2-1; DNA: TGTGCCAGTAGGACAGCGGGGACAGATTACAATGAGCAGTTCTTC; CDR3: CASRTAGTDYNEQFF
D: NA; V: TRBV3-1; size: NA; J: TRBJ2-6; DNA: TGTGCCAGCAGCCAAGACCTACACCTTCACGTCCTGACTTTC; CDR3: CASSQDLHLHVLTF
D: NA; V: TRBV28; size: many; J: TRBJ1-2; DNA: TGTGCCAGCAGTTTAAACCGCCCTAACTATGGCTACACCTTC; CDR3: CASSLNRPNYGYTF
D: TRBD2; V: TRBV5-6; size: few; J: TRBJ2-7; DNA: TGTGCCAGCAGCTTTCTAGCGGGAGAAGAAAAGCAGTACTTC; CDR3: CASSFLAGEEKQYF
D: TRBD2; V: TRBV12-3/TRBV12-4; size: many; J: TRBJ2-4; DNA: TGTGCCAGCACCGATACTAGCGGGAGAAGGCTAGGCAAAAACATTCAGTACTTC; CDR3: CASTDTSGRRLGKNIQYF
D: TRBD2; V: TRBV6-5; size: few; J: TRBJ2-3; DNA: TGTGCCAGCAGTTACTCGAGGACTAGCGGGAGGTCTGATACGCAGTATTTT; CDR3: CASSYSRTSGRSDTQYF
D: TRBD1; V: TRBV6-2/TRBV6-3; size: NA; J: TRBJ2-1; DNA: TGTGCCAGCAAACAGGGGGCTGGTGAGCAGTTCTTC; CDR3: CASKQGAGEQFF
D: TRBD1; V: TRBV6-1; size: many; J: TRBJ2-6; DNA: TGTGCCAGCAAGGCGGGACAGGGATCTGGGGCCAACGTCCTGACTTTC; CDR3: CASKAGQGSGANVLTF
D: NA; V: TRBV6-1; size: NA; J: TRBJ2-2; DNA: TGTGCCAGCAGACCCTTATTTACTAGGCGGACCGGGGAGCTGTTTTTT; CDR3: CASRPLFTRRTGELFF
D: TRBD2; V: TRBV9; size: few; J: TRBJ2-7; DNA: TGTGCCAGCAGCGCTCGGGGGGGTACCTACGAGCAGTACTTC; CDR3: CASSARGGTYEQYF
D: NA; V: TRBV14; size: NA; J: TRBJ2-1; DNA: TGTGCCAGCAGCCAAGGGGCCTTGAATGAGCAGTTCTTC; CDR3: CASSQGALNEQFF
D: TRBD1; V: TRBV4-3; size: once; J: TRBJ1-3; DNA: TGCGCCAGCAGCCAGGGGTCCGGGACAGGCGGAAACACCATATATTTT; CDR3: CASSQGSGTGGNTIYF
D: NA; V: TRBV30; size: many; J: TRBJ1-2; DNA: TGTGCCTACCGGGACACGATGAACACCTTC; CDR3: CAYRDTMNTF
D: TRBD1; V: TRBV3-1; size: NA; J: TRBJ1-2; DNA: TGTGCCAGCAGCCCCCGGACAGGGGGCGTAGGCGGCTACACCTTC; CDR3: CASSPRTGGVGGYTF
D: NA; V: TRBV29-1; size: many; J: TRBJ2-5; DNA: TGCAGCGTTGATAGCGTCAGGTGGCGGAAGACCCAGTACTTC; CDR3: CSVDSVRWRKTQYF
D: TRBD1; V: TRBV7-9; size: many; J: TRBJ2-3; DNA: TGTGCCAGCTCGGACAGGATCACAGATACGCAGTATTTT; CDR3: CASSDRITDTQYF
D: TRBD2; V: TRBV13; size: many; J: TRBJ2-5; DNA: TGTGCCAGCAGCTCTCGGTCTAGCGGGTACCAAGAGACCCAGTACTTC; CDR3: CASSSRSSGYQETQYF
D: TRBD1; V: TRBV28; size: many; J: TRBJ2-7; DNA: TGTGCCAGCAGTTCCATCGACAGGGGGGAAAACGAGCAGTACTTC; CDR3: CASSSIDRGENEQYF
D: NA; V: TRBV29-1; size: few; J: TRBJ1-2; DNA: TGCAGCGCCAGCGGGGGCGCCTCCTATGGCTACACCTTC; CDR3: CSASGGASYGYTF
D: NA; V: TRBV14; size: NA; J: TRBJ1-5; DNA: TGTGCCGGCAGCCATTTAGGGCAGCCCCAGCATTTT; CDR3: CAGSHLGQPQHF
D: NA; V: TRBV27; size: many; J: TRBJ2-7; DNA: TGTGCCAGCAGTTTATGGGGCGGAGGCTACGAGCAGTACTTC; CDR3: CASSLWGGGYEQYF
D: TRBD1; V: TRBV4-3; size: many; J: TRBJ2-4; DNA: TGCGCCAGCAGCCCGACAGGGGACATTCAGTACTTC; CDR3: CASSPTGDIQYF
D: NA; V: TRBV20-1; size: NA; J: TRBJ2-2; DNA: TGCAGTGCTAGAGATTGGGGAGGGGGCTATACCGGGGAGCTGTTTTTT; CDR3: CSARDWGGGYTGELFF
D: TRBD2; V: TRBV19; size: NA; J: TRBJ2-1; DNA: TGTGCCAGTAGCCTGACTAGCGGAGGCGATGAGCAGTTCTTC; CDR3: CASSLTSGGDEQFF
D: TRBD1; V: TRBV5-4; size: NA; J: TRBJ2-5; DNA: TGTGCCAGCAGCCCCGATAGACAGGGTGTAGAGACCCAGTACTTC; CDR3: CASSPDRQGVETQYF
D: NA; V: TRBV6-2/TRBV6-3; size: NA; J: TRBJ2-7; DNA: TGTGCCAGCAGTTACTCGAACGAGTACGAGCAGTGCTTC; CDR3: CASSYSNEYEQCF
D: TRBD1; V: TRBV7-9; size: NA; J: TRBJ1-2; DNA: TGTGCCAGCAGCTCGAGAACGGACAGGGGGCGATACTATGGCTACACCTTC; CDR3: CASSSRTDRGRYYGYTF